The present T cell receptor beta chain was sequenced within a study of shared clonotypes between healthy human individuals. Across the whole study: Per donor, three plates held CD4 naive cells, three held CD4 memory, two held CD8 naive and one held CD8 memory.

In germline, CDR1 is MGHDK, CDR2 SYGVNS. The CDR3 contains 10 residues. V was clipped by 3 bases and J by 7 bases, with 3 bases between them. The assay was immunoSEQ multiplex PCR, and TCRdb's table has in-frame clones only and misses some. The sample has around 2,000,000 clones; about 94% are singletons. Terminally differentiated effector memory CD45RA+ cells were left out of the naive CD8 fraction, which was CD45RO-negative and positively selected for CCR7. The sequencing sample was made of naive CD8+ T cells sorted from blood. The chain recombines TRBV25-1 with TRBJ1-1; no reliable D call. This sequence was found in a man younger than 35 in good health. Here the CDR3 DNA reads TGTGCCAGCAGTGACAGTGAAGCTTTCTTT. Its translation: CASSDSEAFF.